This TCR beta chain stems from a study of TIL therapy for anti-PD-1-resistant metastatic lung cancer. As for the study in general: Half of patients were current or former smokers.

This was the immunoSEQ v3 assay. Clones were sequenced by immunoSEQ multiplex PCR, and TCRdb holds only the in-frame ones, with some missing. Of about 55,000 clones listed, roughly four fifths are singletons. As to time point: pre-treatment sample, taken before nivolumab and TIL therapy. The ends lost 0 bases at V and 2 bases at J; junction bases unmatched: 5. Germline CDR1 reads MGHRA; CDR2 reads YSYEKL. The CDR3 is 16 amino acids. V is TRBV4-1 and J is TRBJ2-3; 7 nucleotides align to TRBD2. Sample: blood, taken at baseline. This receptor was identified in a person between 30 and 80 years old with non-small cell lung cancer. CDR3 loop: CASSQEGAGITDTQYF. For the CDR3, the DNA is TGCGCCAGCAGCCAAGAAGGAGCGGGGATCACAGATACGCAGTATTTT.